One sample yielded the 27 T cell receptor beta chains listed below, sequenced in a study of CD8 T cells in ankylosing spondylitis. These receptors are not linked to any known antigen. Each CDR3 protein gets one entry after TCRdb re-called the 5' RACE reads with MiXCR. Of some 400,000 distinct CDR3 sequences in the sample, approximately 20% are singletons; the top ten hold roughly 16%. Whole-study findings and limits: What appeared characteristic of ankylosing spondylitis blood was a TCR beta motif of eight highly homologous variants.

The sequencing input was blood, either unsorted or a sorted T cell fraction (not recorded which). Every receptor here comes from a male donor with ankylosing spondylitis.

The table lists this clonotype with a few counts. J is TRBJ2-3 and V is TRBV29-1; 7 bases line up with TRBD2. After removal of 1 base from V and 4 bases from J, the junction contained 5 bases not matched to a gene. The length of the CDR3 is 14 residues. Germline lookup yields CDR1 SQVTM and CDR2 ANQGSEA. The CDR3 loop is CSVEGAGSPDTQYF. CDR3 in DNA: TGCAGCGTTGAAGGAGCGGGATCTCCAGATACGCAGTATTTT.

This clonotype was picked up many times. The chain is built from TRBV20-1 and TRBJ2-5, with 7 bases aligning to TRBD1. V shed 6 bases, J shed 1 base, and the junction held 8 bases outside the gene matches. The CDR3 spans 14 residues. Per the germline V gene, CDR1 is DFQATT and CDR2 is SNEGSKA (reference sequence). In DNA, the CDR3 is TGCAGTGCGACGAGTTCAGGGGGCCAAGAGACCCAGTACTTC. Protein product: CSATSSGGQETQYF.

This clonotype turned up a few times. The gene calls are TRBV6-2 or TRBV6-3 and TRBJ2-2, with D perhaps TRBD1 or TRBD2 (5 bases each). Germline lookup yields CDR1 MNHEY and CDR2 SVGEGT. The length of the CDR3 is 15 residues. Trimming removed 4 bases at V and 4 bases at J, with 13 bases between. The CDR3 nucleotides are TGTGCCAGCAGTTCGGTGGGGGTAATCACCGGGGAGCTGTTTTTT. Protein: CASSSVGVITGELFF.

V usage is TRBV6-1 and J usage is TRBJ1-6, with D possibly being TRBD1 (6 bases). The V gene's germline CDR1 is MNHNS and CDR2 SASEGT. There are 17 residues in the CDR3. V was pared by 7 bases and J by 0 bases, with 16 bases between. The CDR3 sequence: CASTHNRDSSYNSPLHF. CDR3 in DNA: TGTGCCAGCACCCACAACAGGGATAGCTCCTATAATTCACCCCTCCACTTT.

V is TRBV29-1 and J is TRBJ1-1; 7 positions agree with TRBD1. V trimming: 4 bases; J trimming: 2 bases; junction bases outside the gene matches: 4. Germline CDR1 reads SQVTM; CDR2 reads ANQGSEA. The CDR3 is 13 amino acids. The DNA for the CDR3 is TGCAGCGTTGCGCACAGGGGCAACACTGAAGCTTTCTTT. Its translation: CSVAHRGNTEAFF.

In this sample, this clonotype turned up a few times. J is TRBJ2-1 and V is TRBV7-2, with 10 bases that match TRBD2. The V segment lost 4 bases and the J segment 3 bases; nucleotides outside the gene matches: 3. In germline, CDR1 is SGHTA, CDR2 FQGNSA. The CDR3 consists of 15 residues. Here the CDR3 DNA reads TGTGCCAGCAGCTCCGGGACTAGCGTCTACAATGAGCAGTTCTTC. Amino acids: CASSSGTSVYNEQFF.

Comments on this clonotype: The junction and the germline gene differ at one end; a read error may be behind it. V is TRBV7-2 and J is TRBJ1-3, with D unclear. This CDR3 is built from 13 residues. Germline lookup yields CDR1 SGHTA and CDR2 FQGNSA. The CDR3, as DNA: TGTGCCAGCTCACCAAGCTCTGGAAACACCATATTTTTT. This translates into CASSPSSGNTIFF.

This clonotype appeared once. The gene calls are TRBV7-3 and TRBJ2-2; tentative D call: TRBD1 (6 bases). V was trimmed by 1 base and J by 6 bases, leaving 6 bases between them. Germline V gene lookup returns CDR1 SGHTA and CDR2 FQGTGA. This CDR3 spans 13 amino acids. This CDR3 is CASSLNRAGELFF. The CDR3, as DNA: TGTGCCAGCAGCTTAAACAGGGCCGGGGAGCTGTTTTTT.

This clonotype has a count of ten or more. V is TRBV12-3 or TRBV12-4 and J is TRBJ1-6; 7 positions match TRBD1. The CDR3 is 14 residues long. The V and J ends lost 5 bases and 7 bases, in that order; junction bases with no gene match: 5. The CDR3 region has the DNA TGTGCCAGCAGTCGACAGGGAGGAAATTCACCCCTCCACTTT. Translation: CASSRQGGNSPLHF.

J is TRBJ2-1 and V is TRBV20-1; unclear D gene. The CDR3 has 10 amino acids. The germline V and J ends were trimmed by 3 bases and 8 bases, with 5 bases remaining between them. Germline V gives CDR1 DFQATT, CDR2 SNEGSKA (reference sequence). The CDR3 DNA reads TGCAGTGCTAGTTACGATGAGCAGTTCTTC. Translation gives CSASYDEQFF.

The chain links TRBV5-4 to TRBJ2-1; perhaps TRBD1 as D (6 bases). The CDR3 length is 15 residues. V was clipped by 2 bases and J by 7 bases, with 16 bases between them. Germline CDR1 reads SGHNT; CDR2 reads YYREEE (reference sequence). Here the CDR3 reads CASSFGTGSGNEQFF. In nucleotides, the CDR3 is TGTGCCAGCAGCTTTGGAACAGGGTCTGGGAATGAGCAGTTCTTC.

J is TRBJ2-3 and V is TRBV4-3, with 9 bases matching TRBD1. Looked up from germline, CDR1 is LGHNA and CDR2 is YSLEER. The CDR3 loop spans 15 amino acids. The ends lost 3 bases at V and 2 bases at J; junction bases unmatched: 3. The CDR3 sequence is CASSQGQGNTDTQYF. As DNA, the CDR3 is TGCGCCAGCAGCCAGGGACAGGGAAACACAGATACGCAGTATTTT.

Note on this clonotype: Its ends do not fully match the called genes, so a read error is possible. This rearrangement joins TRBV4-1 to TRBJ1-2; a weak D match, TRBD1 (5 bases). Germline assignment: CDR1 MGHRA and CDR2 YSYEKL. The CDR3 is 13 residues long. The CDR3 sequence: CASSQDPGTDWGF. CDR3 coding DNA: TGCGCCAGCAGCCAAGACCCAGGGACCGACTGGGGCTTC.

The chain employs TRBV9 and TRBJ2-7; tentative D call: TRBD1 (5 bases). The CDR3 sequence is 14 residues long. Germline V gene sequence: CDR1 SGDLS, CDR2 YYNGEE. Trimming left V 3 bases short and J 5 bases short, with 15 bases between. CDR3 coding DNA: TGTGCCAGCAGCGGCGACAGAGTCACCAACGAGCAGTACTTC. Translating gives CASSGDRVTNEQYF.

This clonotype was counted only a few times. The chain joins TRBV6-5 to TRBJ1-1; 7 nucleotides agree with TRBD1. Per the germline V gene, CDR1 is MNHEY and CDR2 is SVGAGI. The CDR3 contains 14 residues. The ends lost 3 bases at V and 4 bases at J; junction bases unmatched: 5. The CDR3 region is CASSYKPGGTEAFF. The CDR3 coding sequence is TGTGCCAGCAGTTATAAGCCAGGGGGCACTGAAGCTTTCTTT.

The V gene is TRBV24-1, the J gene TRBJ2-3, with D possibly TRBD1 on 5 matching bases. Trimming removed 6 bases at V and 3 bases at J, with 12 bases between. The CDR3 totals 14 residues. Germline values: CDR1 KGHDR, CDR2 SFDVKD. CDR3 bases: TGTGCCACCAGTACGCAGGGTTTAACAGATACGCAGTATTTT. Its translation: CATSTQGLTDTQYF.

V gene TRBV10-3 combines with J gene TRBJ2-7, with 9 bases lining up with TRBD1. Germline values: CDR1 ENHRY, CDR2 SYGVKD. CDR3 size: 15 residues. V trimming: 3 bases; J trimming: 2 bases; junction bases outside the gene matches: 5. The CDR3 nucleotides read TGTGCCATCAGTGACTTGACAGGGGGAGCCTACGAGCAGTACTTC. Translating it yields CAISDLTGGAYEQYF.

This clonotype has a count of ten or more. This rearrangement joins TRBV5-1 to TRBJ2-1, with 7 bases matching TRBD1. The CDR3 consists of 17 residues. CDR1 SGHRS and CDR2 YFSETQ come from the germline V gene. V trimming: 0 bases; J trimming: 8 bases; junction bases outside the gene matches: 14. The CDR3 DNA follows: TGCGCCAGCAGCTTGGACCCGGACAGGTTAAGTGGGCATGAGCAGTTCTTC. Translated: CASSLDPDRLSGHEQFF.

V is TRBV20-1 and J is TRBJ2-7, with a weak D call TRBD1 (6 bases). Trimming left V 3 bases short and J 2 bases short, with 17 bases between. The CDR3 loop spans 15 amino acids. Looked up from germline, CDR1 is DFQATT and CDR2 is SNEGSKA (reference sequence). The CDR3: CSASRAGTLPYEQYF. CDR3 nucleotides: TGCAGTGCTAGTCGCGCCGGGACACTTCCCTACGAGCAGTACTTC.

This clonotype has a handful of counts. The V call is TRBV4-2, the J call TRBJ2-1; D is possibly TRBD2 (5 bases). CDR1 and CDR2 (germline): LGHNA, YNFKEQ. V was cut by 1 base and J by 0 bases, with 7 bases left in between. The CDR3 is 15 amino acids. The CDR3 bases are TGTGCCAGCAGCCAAGGAGGGAGCTCCTACAATGAGCAGTTCTTC. Protein product: CASSQGGSSYNEQFF.

This clonotype was picked up a small number of times. This rearrangement joins TRBV5-1 to TRBJ2-1; D is possibly TRBD2 (6 bases). Between the trimmed V and J ends, which lost 0 bases and 7 bases, there was a span of 11 bases. Germline V CDR1 and CDR2: SGHRS, YFSETQ. This CDR3 is built from 14 residues. The CDR3 sequence is CASSLGWRVNEQFF. In nucleotides, the CDR3 is TGCGCCAGCAGCTTGGGATGGAGGGTAAATGAGCAGTTCTTC.

This clonotype was detected only a few times. The V gene is TRBV7-2, the J gene TRBJ1-2, with D hard to call. With 5 bases removed from V and 7 bases from J, the gap between germline ends came to 17 bases. The CDR3 totals 14 residues. From germline, CDR1 is SGHTA and CDR2 FQGNSA. CDR3 residues: CASSPTWGSGGYTF. CDR3 DNA: TGTGCCAGCAGCCCAACCTGGGGATCCGGTGGCTACACCTTC.

J is TRBJ2-1 and V is TRBV6-5; no clear D gene. V gave up 0 bases and J gave up 6 bases, with 12 bases separating them. The CDR3 consists of 15 residues. The germline V gene has CDR1 MNHEY and CDR2 SVGAGI. The CDR3 loop is CASSYSISHGNEQFF. CDR3 DNA sequence: TGTGCCAGCAGTTACTCGATTAGTCATGGCAATGAGCAGTTCTTC.

The chain uses TRBV12-3 or TRBV12-4 and TRBJ1-4; 9 bases are shared with TRBD1. The V segment lost 6 bases and the J segment 7 bases; nucleotides outside the gene matches: 6. The CDR3 has 14 residues. CDR3 DNA: TGTGCCAGCAGCCCCGGGACAGGGATTGAAAAACTGTTTTTT. It specifies CASSPGTGIEKLFF.

This clonotype was found a few times. This chain joins TRBV5-1 and TRBJ2-1, with TRBD2 matching 9 bases. CDR1 and CDR2 (germline): SGHRS, YFSETQ. The CDR3 has 16 amino acids. J was trimmed by 6 bases and V by 3 bases; bases with no gene match: 10. CDR3 in amino acids: CASSSLLAGVSNEQFF. CDR3 DNA sequence: TGCGCCAGCAGCTCCCTACTAGCGGGTGTGTCCAATGAGCAGTTCTTC.

This chain uses TRBV20-1 with TRBJ2-1, with D perhaps matching TRBD1 (9 bases). The germline V gene has CDR1 DFQATT and CDR2 SNEGSKA (reference sequence). This CDR3 comprises 16 residues. The V end lost 3 bases, the J end lost 7 bases, and 22 bases lay between the germline ends. The CDR3 region is CSARATGGGRRNEQFF. CDR3 coding DNA: TGCAGTGCTAGGGCCACAGGGGGCGGGAGGAGGAATGAGCAGTTCTTC.

V usage is TRBV12-3 or TRBV12-4 and J usage is TRBJ1-5; D unclear. The CDR3 is made up of 14 amino acids. Trimming removed 5 bases at V and 1 base at J, with 9 bases between. The CDR3 coding sequence is TGTGCCAGCAGTCGCCAAAGAAGCAATCAGCCCCAGCATTTT. Translating it yields CASSRQRSNQPQHF.